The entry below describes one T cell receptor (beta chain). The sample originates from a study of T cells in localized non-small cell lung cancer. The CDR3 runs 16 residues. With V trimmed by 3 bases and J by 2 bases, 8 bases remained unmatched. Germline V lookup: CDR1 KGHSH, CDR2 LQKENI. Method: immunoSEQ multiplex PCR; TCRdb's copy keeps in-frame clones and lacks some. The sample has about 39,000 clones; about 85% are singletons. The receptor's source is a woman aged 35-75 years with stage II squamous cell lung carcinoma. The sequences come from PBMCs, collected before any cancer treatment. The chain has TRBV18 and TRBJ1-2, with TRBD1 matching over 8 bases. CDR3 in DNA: TGTGCCAGCTCACCCGGTGGTCCAGGGGGCAACTATGGCTACACCTTC. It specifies CASSPGGPGGNYGYTF.